The text below deals with one TCR beta chain. Antigen unknown. At deep level, the assay was performed. In the original processing: There were no quality scores in the junction-only immunoSEQ sequences, so filtering differed. Only in-frame clones appear in the TCRdb table, and some are missing; sequencing was by immunoSEQ multiplex PCR. V, J and clone size reflect that table, while D and trimming were determined from the DNA. The sample lists under 1,100,000 clones; around 74% were seen once. This sample stems from a study of shared clonotypes between healthy human individuals. Study-level background: Donor composition was a couple of women and a few men, aged 18 to 49. Study findings and constraints: Rarefaction showed that sequencing of sorted subsets was incomplete (despite large depth).

Germline V gene data show CDR1 as SGHRS and CDR2 as YFSETQ. The CDR3 is 14 residues long. V gave up 7 bases and J gave up 8 bases; unmatched junction bases: 10. Sequencing was performed on memory CD4+ T cells sorted from blood. Subset noted: CD45RA-negative fraction. This clonotype was obtained from a man aged 18-30 years in good health. The chain has TRBV5-1 and TRBJ2-2; 8 nucleotides agree with TRBD2. The CDR3 DNA reads as TGCGCCAGCCAAGCGGGGGAGCTGTTTGGGGAGCTGTTTTTT. Translating it yields CASQAGELFGELFF.